The rows below give T cell receptor beta chains drawn from one sample of a study of T cells in localized non-small cell lung cancer. Generated by immunoSEQ multiplex PCR, the TCRdb table keeps only in-frame clones and is missing some. The repertoire holds about 27,000 clones, with roughly 88% as singletons. The sequencing used peripheral blood, collected before any cancer treatment. The receptor source for this set is a woman aged 35 to 69 with stage I lung adenocarcinoma. CDR3s include the opening cysteine and the closing phenylalanine or tryptophan. A D gene is named only where the DNA matches it firmly. Clone size is given for some rows only: seen once, a few or many times, or a class if the clone is expanded.

TRBJ2-7	TRBV4-3	NA	NA	TGCGCCAGCAGCCAAGGCCGGGGGTTGGTCGAGCAGTACTTC	CASSQGRGLVEQYF
TRBJ2-3	TRBV10-3	NA	TRBD2	TGTGCCATCAGTCTCGACGGGGGGGCCACAGATACGCAGTATTTT	CAISLDGGATDTQYF
TRBJ1-2	TRBV29-1	NA	TRBD1	TGCAGCGTTGAAGGCCGGGGACAGACCTATGGCTACACCTTC	CSVEGRGQTYGYTF
TRBJ1-2	TRBV9	NA	NA	TGTGCCAGCAGCGTAGCTCTAGGGGCGAAGGATTTACACTATGGCTACACCTTC	CASSVALGAKDLHYGYTF
TRBJ2-3	TRBV30	NA	NA	TGTGCCTGGAGTAGTAGCACAGATACGCAGTATTTT	CAWSSSTDTQYF
TRBJ1-6	TRBV19	NA	NA	TGTGCCAGTAGTTATGCAGCTACCCTCCACTTT	CASSYAATLHF
TRBJ1-5	TRBV7-9	NA	NA	TGTGCCAGCAGCTCGCTTGGTCCCCCCCACCGCAATCAGCCCCAGCATTTT	CASSSLGPPHRNQPQHF
TRBJ2-3	TRBV5-1	once	NA	TGCGCCAGCAGCTTGAATGGTGGTACGCGCACAGATACGCAGTATTTT	CASSLNGGTRTDTQYF
TRBJ1-2	TRBV15	NA	TRBD1	TGTGCCACCAGCATACGACAGGGGGCTAACTATGGCTACACCTTC	CATSIRQGANYGYTF
TRBJ2-3	TRBV10-3	NA	NA	TGTGCCATCAGTGAGGGGACTTACAGCACAGATACGCAGTATTTT	CAISEGTYSTDTQYF
TRBJ2-5	TRBV6-5	NA	TRBD2	TGTGCCAGCAGTTTGAACCTAGCGGGAGTAGAGACCCAGTACTTC	CASSLNLAGVETQYF
TRBJ2-7	TRBV5-1	NA	TRBD1	TGCGCCAGCAGCTTGGGGGGACAGGGAGGACAATACGAGCAGTACTTC	CASSLGGQGGQYEQYF
TRBJ1-1	TRBV5-6	NA	TRBD1	TGTGCCAGCAGCCCTTCGACAGGGGCGTTGACTGAAGCTTTCTTT	CASSPSTGALTEAFF
TRBJ2-1	TRBV2	NA	NA	TGTGCCAGCACTCTCTACCGGGACACCAATGAGCAGTTCTTC	CASTLYRDTNEQFF
TRBJ2-5	TRBV5-1	NA	NA	TGCGCCAGCAGCTCCCCTGGGGGGCTCGGTGAGACCCAGTACTTC	CASSSPGGLGETQYF
TRBJ1-1	TRBV19	NA	NA	TGTGCCAGTAGTGCCTCACTACACACTGAAGCTTTCTTT	CASSASLHTEAFF